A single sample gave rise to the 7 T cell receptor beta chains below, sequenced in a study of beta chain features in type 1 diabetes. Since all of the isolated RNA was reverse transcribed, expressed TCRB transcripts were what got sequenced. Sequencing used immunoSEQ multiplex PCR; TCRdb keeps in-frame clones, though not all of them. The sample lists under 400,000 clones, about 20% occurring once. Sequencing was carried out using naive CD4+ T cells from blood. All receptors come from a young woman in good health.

CDR3 sequence reads: CASRETGGETQYF. For the CDR3, the DNA is TGTGCCAGCAGAGAAACAGGGGGGGAGACCCAGTACTTC. The genes are TRBV2 and TRBJ2-5; 8 bases map to TRBD1. Germline V gene sequence: CDR1 SNHLY, CDR2 FYNNEI. This CDR3 is built from 13 residues. J was trimmed by 5 bases and V by 6 bases; bases with no gene match: 5.

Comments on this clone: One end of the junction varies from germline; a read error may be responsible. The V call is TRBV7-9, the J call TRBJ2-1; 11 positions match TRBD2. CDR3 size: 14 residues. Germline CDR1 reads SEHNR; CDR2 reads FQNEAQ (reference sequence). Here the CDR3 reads CASPETSGDTHWVF. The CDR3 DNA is TGTGCCAGCCCCGAGACTAGCGGGGATACGCATTGGGTCTTC.

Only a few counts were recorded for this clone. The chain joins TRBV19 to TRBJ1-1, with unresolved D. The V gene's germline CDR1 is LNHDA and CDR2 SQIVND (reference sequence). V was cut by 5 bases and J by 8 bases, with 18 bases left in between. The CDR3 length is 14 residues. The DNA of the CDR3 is TGTGCCAGTAGTCCAGTCGGGTCTCGAGGAGAAGCTTTCTTT. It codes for CASSPVGSRGEAFF.

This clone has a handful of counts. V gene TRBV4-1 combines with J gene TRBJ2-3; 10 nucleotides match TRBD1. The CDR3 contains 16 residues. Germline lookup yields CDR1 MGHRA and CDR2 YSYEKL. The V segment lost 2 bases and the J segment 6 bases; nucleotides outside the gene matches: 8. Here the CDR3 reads CASSQLGTGAGDTQYF. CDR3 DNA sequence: TGCGCCAGCAGCCAACTAGGGACAGGGGCAGGCGATACGCAGTATTTT.

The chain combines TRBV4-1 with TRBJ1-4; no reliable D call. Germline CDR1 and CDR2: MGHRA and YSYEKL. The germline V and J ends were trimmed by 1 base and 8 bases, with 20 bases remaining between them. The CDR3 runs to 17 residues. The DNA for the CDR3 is TGCGCCAGCAGCCAAGTCCCCTGGCTCAGTCGTAAGGAAAAACTGTTTTTT. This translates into CASSQVPWLSRKEKLFF.

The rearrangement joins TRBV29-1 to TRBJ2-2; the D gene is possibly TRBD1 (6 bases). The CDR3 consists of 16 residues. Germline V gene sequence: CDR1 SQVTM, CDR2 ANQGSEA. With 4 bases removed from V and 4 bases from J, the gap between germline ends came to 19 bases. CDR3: CSVVGRGSVGTGELFF. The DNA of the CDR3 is TGCAGCGTTGTAGGCAGGGGATCAGTCGGCACCGGGGAGCTGTTTTTT.

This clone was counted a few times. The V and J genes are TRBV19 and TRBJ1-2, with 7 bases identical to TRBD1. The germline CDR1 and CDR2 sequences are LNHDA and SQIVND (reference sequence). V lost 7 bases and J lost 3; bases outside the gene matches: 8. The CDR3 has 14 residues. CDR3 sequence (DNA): TGTGCCAGTATCGACGCCGGGACAGACTATGGCTACACCTTC. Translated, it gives CASIDAGTDYGYTF.